This is a list of T cell receptor beta chains from one sample in a study of blood T cell repertoires in COVID-19. Generated by immunoSEQ multiplex PCR, the TCRdb table keeps only in-frame clones and is missing some. The sample yields some 130,000 clones, about 89% seen once. The sequenced material came from peripheral blood. The receptors here all came from a man aged 55 to 69 with COVID-19, enrolled during active disease. The conserved cysteine and the conserved F or W are not part of the CDR3 here.

V gene	J gene	CDR3 protein
TRBV7-6	TRBJ1-1	ASSPDRVTEAF
TRBV9	TRBJ1-2	ASSVGDRVNGYT
TRBV18	TRBJ1-6	ASSPGQNPSSYNSPLH
TRBV6-5	TRBJ1-6	ASSYRDTYNSPLH
TRBV15	TRBJ2-3	ATSSERTDTQY
TRBV27	TRBJ1-2	ASSLSRGNYGYT
TRBV2	TRBJ1-1	ASSATFTGDSEAF
TRBV3-1/TRBV3-2	TRBJ1-5	ASSHTGGGQPQH
TRBV18	TRBJ1-6	ASSKDSLYNSPLH
TRBV7-3	TRBJ2-2	ASSLNKNTGELF
TRBV18	TRBJ2-5	ASSPAVWETQY
TRBV18	TRBJ1-2	ASSSGGEYGYT
TRBV10-3	TRBJ2-7	AIGDRGLTYEQY
TRBV4-2	TRBJ1-2	ASSQGPYGYT
TRBV28	TRBJ1-3	ASSSSPGQGTEVGNTIY
TRBV19	TRBJ2-7	ASQGAEGGGLSYEQY
TRBV19	TRBJ2-3	ASSKGWTQY
TRBV7-8	TRBJ1-2	ASSLATRGRYGYT
TRBV6-5	TRBJ1-5	ASRTGSRPQH
TRBV13	TRBJ2-7	ASSIDRDRVYEQY
TRBV18	TRBJ1-1	ASSPRGSEAF
TRBV29-1	TRBJ2-2	SVLHPGQGSTGELF
TRBV6-2/TRBV6-3	TRBJ1-5	ASSYGGSLPNQPQH
TRBV6-6	TRBJ2-5	ASSLLAGEETQY
TRBV11-2	TRBJ1-3	ASSLGAISGNTIY
TRBV19	TRBJ1-2	ASSTGEVLYGYT
TRBV15	TRBJ2-3	ATSRDPGSTDTQY
TRBV6-5	TRBJ2-3	ASRRDSSTDTQY
TRBV9	TRBJ1-2	ASSVADRGYYGYT
TRBV28	TRBJ1-4	ASSLRIMRTGEANEKLF
TRBV7-2	TRBJ2-4	ASSLEVLENIQY
TRBV30	TRBJ1-2	AYADRDYT
TRBV7-2	TRBJ2-5	ASSLARGISKTQY
TRBV2	TRBJ1-3	ASSVGHSGNTIY
TRBV6-6	TRBJ1-1	ASSYFMTGDGEAF
TRBV5-1	TRBJ1-5	ASSLDAGNQPQH
TRBV9	TRBJ1-2	ASSVQTGDGYT
TRBV7-8	TRBJ1-5	ASSSRGRSNQPQH
TRBV7-9	TRBJ2-7	ASSPPTGQPSYEQY
TRBV5-1	TRBJ1-5	ASSVGTGNQPQH
TRBV18	TRBJ1-3	ASSPIPNTIY
TRBV6-6	TRBJ2-7	ATRSSYEQY
TRBV18	TRBJ2-5	ASSPYGFETQY
TRBV5-4	TRBJ2-1	ASSLAGNEQF
TRBV28	TRBJ2-2	ASRAGELF
TRBV5-4	TRBJ1-2	ASSLVSGARGYT
TRBV7-3	TRBJ1-1	ASSANTVDTEAF
TRBV7-2	TRBJ1-1	ASSLDRGRSTEAF
TRBV5-6	TRBJ1-1	ASSRRLVNTEAF
TRBV10-1	TRBJ1-5	ASSEGGQDQPQH
TRBV28	TRBJ1-3	ASNSPGGSGNTIY
TRBV6-4	TRBJ2-1	ASSELAGGRGEQF